This TCR beta chain emerged from a study of PD-1 blockade in classical Hodgkin lymphoma. Looking at the study overall: With a 2-week interval, patients received intravenous nivolumab at 3 mg/kg. Findings of the study overall: By cycle point C4D1, TCR diversity had risen significantly in CD4+ cells (but not CD8+ cells). Differences between repertoires have undefined causes, possibly disease activity or prior therapy. Those achieving complete response showed baseline diversity like newly diagnosed patients.

This CDR3 is built from 12 residues. J gave up 4 bases and V 10 bases, and 4 bases lay outside the gene matches. The V gene's germline CDR1 is LNHDA and CDR2 SQIVND (reference sequence). All patients relapsed after autologous stem cell transplantation, and brentuximab vedotin exposure varied. Comments on this clone: Antigen specificity is unknown.

Generated by immunoSEQ multiplex PCR, the TCRdb table keeps only in-frame clones and is missing some. The sample yields about 28,000 clones, less than 85% seen once. The input for sequencing was peripheral blood mononuclear cells (PBMCs), taken before the second cycle of nivolumab. The sequence came from a human donor with classical Hodgkin lymphoma. The rearrangement uses TRBV19 and TRBJ1-2; 9 bases are shared with TRBD1. The CDR3 DNA sequence: TGTGCCACCTCGACAGGGGGCTATGGCTACACCTTC. It is translated as CATSTGGYGYTF.